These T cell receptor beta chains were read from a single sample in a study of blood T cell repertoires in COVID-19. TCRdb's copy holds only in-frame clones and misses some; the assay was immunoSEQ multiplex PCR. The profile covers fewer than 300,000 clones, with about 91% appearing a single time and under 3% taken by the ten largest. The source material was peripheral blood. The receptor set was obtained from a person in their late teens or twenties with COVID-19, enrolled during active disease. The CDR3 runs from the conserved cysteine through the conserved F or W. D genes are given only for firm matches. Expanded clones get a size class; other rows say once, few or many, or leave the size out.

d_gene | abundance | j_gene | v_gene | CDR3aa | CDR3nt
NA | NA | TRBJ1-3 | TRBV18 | CASSPPGRPGNTIYF | TGTGCCAGCTCACCTCCGGGGAGACCCGGAAACACCATATATTTT
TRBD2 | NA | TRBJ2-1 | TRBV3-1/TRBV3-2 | CASSQGTSRRDEQFF | TGTGCCAGCAGCCAGGGGACTAGCCGGAGGGATGAGCAGTTCTTC
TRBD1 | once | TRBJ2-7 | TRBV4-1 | CASSRDRSWEQYF | TGCGCCAGCAGTCGGGACAGGTCGTGGGAGCAGTACTTC
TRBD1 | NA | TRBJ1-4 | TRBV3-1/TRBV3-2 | CASSQVVGDRNEKLFF | TGTGCCAGCAGCCAAGTTGTCGGGGACAGGAATGAAAAACTGTTTTTT
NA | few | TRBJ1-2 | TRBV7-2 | CASSLAWQEGYTF | TGTGCCAGCAGCTTAGCCTGGCAGGAAGGCTACACCTTC
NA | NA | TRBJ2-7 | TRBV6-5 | CASSYSRRDSYEQYF | TGTGCCAGCAGTTACTCGAGGCGGGATTCCTACGAGCAGTACTTC
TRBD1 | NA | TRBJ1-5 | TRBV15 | CATSDRGPQPQHF | TGTGCCACCAGCGACAGGGGGCCGCAGCCCCAGCATTTT
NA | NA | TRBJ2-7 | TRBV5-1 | CASSLGADSNYEQYF | TGCGCCAGCAGCTTGGGTGCGGACAGTAACTACGAGCAGTACTTC
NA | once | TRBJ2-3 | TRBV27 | CASSSLRGDTQYF | TGTGCCAGCAGTTCGCTCCGCGGAGATACGCAGTATTTT
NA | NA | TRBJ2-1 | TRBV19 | CASSNRGGSYNEQFF | TGTGCCAGTAGTAACCGAGGGGGCTCCTACAATGAGCAGTTCTTC
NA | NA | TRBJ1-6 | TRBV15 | CATSRDQVGGDSPLHF | TGTGCCACCAGCAGGGATCAAGTCGGCGGGGATTCACCCCTCCACTTT
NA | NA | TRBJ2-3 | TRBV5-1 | CASSLGTPNTDTQYF | TGCGCCAGCAGCTTAGGGACTCCTAACACAGATACGCAGTATTTT
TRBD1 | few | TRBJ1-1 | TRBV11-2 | CASSFGTGNTEAFF | TGTGCCAGCAGCTTCGGGACAGGGAACACTGAAGCTTTCTTT
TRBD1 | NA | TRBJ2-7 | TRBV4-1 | CASSLGTGATYEQYF | TGCGCCAGCAGCCTAGGGACAGGGGCCACCTACGAGCAGTACTTC
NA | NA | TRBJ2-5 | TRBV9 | CASSATGTPQETQYF | TGTGCCAGCAGCGCTACCGGGACACCGCAAGAGACCCAGTACTTC
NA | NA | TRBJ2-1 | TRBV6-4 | CASSGGDANEQFF | TGTGCCAGCAGTGGGGGGGACGCCAATGAGCAGTTCTTC
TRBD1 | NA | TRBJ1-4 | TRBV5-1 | CASSQGDLGKLFF | TGCGCCAGCAGCCAGGGGGATCTGGGAAAACTGTTTTTT
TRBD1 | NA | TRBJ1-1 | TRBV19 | CASTDRVTEAFF | TGTGCCAGCACGGACAGGGTCACTGAAGCTTTCTTT
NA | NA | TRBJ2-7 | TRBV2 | CAGADRAYEQYF | TGTGCCGGGGCGGACAGAGCCTACGAGCAGTACTTC
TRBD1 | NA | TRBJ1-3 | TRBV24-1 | CATSGSGQGSGNTIYF | TGTGCCACCAGTGGATCGGGACAGGGCTCTGGAAACACCATATATTTT
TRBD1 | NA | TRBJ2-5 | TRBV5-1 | CASSDGAGTGIETQYF | TGCGCCAGCAGCGATGGGGCCGGGACAGGGATCGAGACCCAGTACTTC
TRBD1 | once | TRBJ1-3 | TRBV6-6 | CASSTSGGGSGNTIYF | TGTGCCAGCAGTACCTCAGGGGGAGGCTCTGGAAACACCATATATTTT
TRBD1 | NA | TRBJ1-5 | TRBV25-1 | CASSEGTGHQPQHF | TGTGCCAGCAGTGAAGGGACAGGGCATCAGCCCCAGCATTTT
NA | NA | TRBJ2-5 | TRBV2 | CASSEDRGETQYF | TGTGCCAGCAGTGAGGATAGAGGGGAGACCCAGTACTTC
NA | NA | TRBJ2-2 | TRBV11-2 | CASSLVRAGELFF | TGTGCCAGCAGCTTAGTTCGTGCCGGGGAGCTGTTTTTT
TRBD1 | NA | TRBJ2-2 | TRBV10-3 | CAISTGQGALNTGELFF | TGTGCCATCAGTACGGGACAGGGGGCGCTGAACACCGGGGAGCTGTTTTTT
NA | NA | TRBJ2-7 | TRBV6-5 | CASTGLLNEQYF | TGTGCCAGTACGGGACTCCTTAACGAGCAGTACTTC
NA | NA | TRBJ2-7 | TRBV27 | CASKERGGISYEQYF | TGTGCCAGCAAGGAGAGGGGGGGGATTAGCTACGAGCAGTACTTC
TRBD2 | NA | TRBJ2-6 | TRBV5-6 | CASSLERTSGRVGANVLTF | TGTGCCAGCAGCTTGGAGAGGACTAGCGGGAGGGTTGGGGCCAACGTCCTGACTTTC
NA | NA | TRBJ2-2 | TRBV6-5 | CASSPLRAGELFF | TGTGCCAGCAGTCCACTACGGGCCGGGGAGCTGTTTTTT
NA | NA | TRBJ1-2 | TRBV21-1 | CASSKAPGQGTHGYTF | TGTGCCAGCAGCAAAGCGCCGGGACAGGGGACCCATGGCTACACCTTC
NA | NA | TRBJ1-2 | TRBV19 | CASSIAGTGNYGYTF | TGTGCCAGTAGTATAGCCGGCACAGGGAACTATGGCTACACCTTC
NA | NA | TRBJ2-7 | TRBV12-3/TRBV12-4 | CASSVLYEQYF | TGTGCCAGCAGTGTCCTGTACGAGCAGTACTTC
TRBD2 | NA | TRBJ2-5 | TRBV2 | CASSGPLAGQETQYF | TGTGCCAGCAGTGGGCCCCTAGCGGGGCAAGAGACCCAGTACTTC
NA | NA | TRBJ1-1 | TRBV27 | CASSPYSGQLEAFF | TGTGCCAGCAGTCCTTACTCAGGACAGCTTGAAGCTTTCTTT
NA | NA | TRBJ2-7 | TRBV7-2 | CASRGLLSYEQYF | TGTGCCAGCAGGGGGCTACTTTCCTACGAGCAGTACTTC
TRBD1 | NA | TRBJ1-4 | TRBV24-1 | CATSEAGTGGEKLFF | TGTGCCACCAGTGAGGCCGGGACAGGGGGTGAAAAACTGTTTTTT
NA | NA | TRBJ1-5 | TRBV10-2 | CASSDGQGQPQHF | TGCGCCAGCAGTGATGGGCAGGGTCAGCCCCAGCATTTT
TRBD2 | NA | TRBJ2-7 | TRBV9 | CASSQGLAGEQYF | TGTGCCAGCAGCCAAGGACTAGCGGGCGAGCAGTACTTC
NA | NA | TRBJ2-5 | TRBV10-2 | CASSTGFSAETQYF | TGCGCCAGCAGTACAGGGTTCTCTGCCGAGACCCAGTACTTC
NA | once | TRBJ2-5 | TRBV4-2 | CASSQALPGGETQYF | TGTGCCAGCAGCCAAGCACTTCCAGGTGGAGAGACCCAGTACTTC
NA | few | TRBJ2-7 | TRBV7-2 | CASSLGTTTRKYF | TGTGCCAGCAGCTTAGGCACCACGACTAGAAAGTACTTC
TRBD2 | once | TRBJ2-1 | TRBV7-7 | CASSLDLAGEGNEQFF | TGTGCCAGCAGCTTAGACCTAGCGGGAGAAGGGAATGAGCAGTTCTTC
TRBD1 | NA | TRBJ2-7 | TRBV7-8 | CASSQWDRVEQYF | TGTGCCAGCAGCCAATGGGACAGGGTGGAGCAGTACTTC
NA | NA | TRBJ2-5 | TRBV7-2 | CASSSFPDTGETQYF | TGTGCCAGCAGCTCCTTCCCGGACACCGGGGAGACCCAGTACTTC
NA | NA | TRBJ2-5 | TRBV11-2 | CASSLEWAQGEETQYF | TGTGCCAGCAGCTTAGAATGGGCGCAGGGCGAAGAGACCCAGTACTTC
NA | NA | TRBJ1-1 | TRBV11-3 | CASSRQAYTEAFF | TGTGCCAGCAGCCGACAGGCATACACTGAAGCTTTCTTT
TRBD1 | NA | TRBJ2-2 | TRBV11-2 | CASSFTGVNTGELFF | TGTGCCAGCAGCTTCACAGGGGTGAACACCGGGGAGCTGTTTTTT
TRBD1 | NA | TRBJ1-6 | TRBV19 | CASTGQGRSSPLHF | TGTGCCAGTACCGGACAGGGAAGGTCTTCACCCCTCCACTTT
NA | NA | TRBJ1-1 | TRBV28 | CASSWRAGLEAFF | TGTGCCAGCAGTTGGCGGGCGGGGCTTGAAGCTTTCTTT
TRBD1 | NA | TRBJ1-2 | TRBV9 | CASSAQRTGSGGYTF | TGTGCCAGCAGCGCTCAGAGGACAGGGAGTGGTGGCTACACCTTC
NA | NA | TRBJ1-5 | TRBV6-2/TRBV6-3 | CASSPQGQPQHF | TGTGCCAGCAGTCCACAGGGACAGCCCCAGCATTTT
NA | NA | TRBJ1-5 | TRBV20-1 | CSASGGANQPQHF | TGCAGTGCTAGTGGCGGGGCTAATCAGCCCCAGCATTTT
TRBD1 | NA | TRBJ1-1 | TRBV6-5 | CASSSNRGATEAFF | TGTGCCAGCAGTTCCAACAGGGGAGCCACTGAAGCTTTCTTT